This T cell receptor (beta chain) stems from a study of blood T cells in healthy people across ages. Study results and limitations: Among long-lived donors, naive CD4+ cells were more numerous and diversity higher than in aged donors. Diversity estimated from one million T cells was considered an underestimate. Per million T cells, TCR beta diversity dropped about linearly as age rose.

This clonotype showed up just a few times. The antigen is undetermined. Sample-barcoded 5' priming and a J-beta primer mix drove a second PCR of roughly 6 to 12 cycles. One entry per CDR3 protein, called by TCRdb with MiXCR from the 5' RACE reads. The sample contains under 850,000 distinct CDR3 sequences, 35% to 40% of which appear only once. Deletions cut 7 bases from V and 0 bases from J, with 9 bases between. CDR3 size: 14 residues. Germline-derived CDR1 and CDR2 are MNHEY and SVGEGT. The sequence derives from a man aged 18 to 30 in good health. Sequenced input: blood. The chain links TRBV6-2 or TRBV6-3 to TRBJ2-2; no clear D. This CDR3 is CASKASANTGELFF. The DNA of the CDR3 is TGTGCCAGCAAGGCTTCTGCGAACACCGGGGAGCTGTTTTTT.